This T cell receptor (beta chain) is drawn from a study of CD8+ T cells in alopecia areata. In the study overall: Percent of scalp involved defined treated patients' severity scores. Study-wide findings and caveats: Compared with normal scalp, lesional scalp had higher clonality and more expanded CD8+ clones.

This CDR3 spans 16 amino acids. V shed 4 bases, J shed 5 bases, and the junction held 13 bases outside the gene matches. From germline, CDR1 is SGHTA and CDR2 FQGNSA. As concerns this clone: Its antigen remains unidentified.

Treatment here: oral pan-JAK inhibitor, 5-10 mg twice daily. Following RNA extraction, reverse transcription yielded cDNA that acted as the sequencing template. Method: immunoSEQ multiplex PCR; TCRdb's copy keeps in-frame clones and lacks some. This table has under 150,000 clones, roughly 55% appearing once. Sequenced material: CD4+ T cells sorted from blood, taken at week 4, from a patient treated with tofacitinib. This sequence was found in a human donor with alopecia areata. The chain employs TRBV7-2 and TRBJ1-2; TRBD1 aligns across 7 bases. CDR3 loop: CASSYNSRDRLYGYTF. In DNA, the CDR3 is TGTGCCAGCAGCTACAACTCCAGGGACAGATTATATGGCTACACCTTC.